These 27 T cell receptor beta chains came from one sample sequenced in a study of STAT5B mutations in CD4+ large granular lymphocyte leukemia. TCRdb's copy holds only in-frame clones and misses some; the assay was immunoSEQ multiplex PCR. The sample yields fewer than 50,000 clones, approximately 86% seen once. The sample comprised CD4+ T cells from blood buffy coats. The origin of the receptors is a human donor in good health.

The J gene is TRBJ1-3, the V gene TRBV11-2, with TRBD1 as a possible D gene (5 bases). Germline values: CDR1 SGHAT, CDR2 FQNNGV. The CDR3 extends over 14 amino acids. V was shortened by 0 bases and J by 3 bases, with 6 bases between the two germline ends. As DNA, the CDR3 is TGTGCCAGCAGCTTAGAGACAGATGGAAACACCATATATTTT. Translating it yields CASSLETDGNTIYF.

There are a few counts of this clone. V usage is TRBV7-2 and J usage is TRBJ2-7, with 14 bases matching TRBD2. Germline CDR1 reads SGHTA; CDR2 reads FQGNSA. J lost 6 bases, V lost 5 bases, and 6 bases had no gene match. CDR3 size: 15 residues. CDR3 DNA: TGTGCCAGCAGCGAGACTAGCGGGAGGGCTTTCGAGCAGTACTTC. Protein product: CASSETSGRAFEQYF.

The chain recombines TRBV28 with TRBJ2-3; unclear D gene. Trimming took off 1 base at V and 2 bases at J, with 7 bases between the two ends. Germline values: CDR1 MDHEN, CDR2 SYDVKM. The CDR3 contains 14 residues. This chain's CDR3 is CASSLSSYTDTQYF. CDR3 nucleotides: TGTGCCAGCAGTTTATCCTCGTACACAGATACGCAGTATTTT.

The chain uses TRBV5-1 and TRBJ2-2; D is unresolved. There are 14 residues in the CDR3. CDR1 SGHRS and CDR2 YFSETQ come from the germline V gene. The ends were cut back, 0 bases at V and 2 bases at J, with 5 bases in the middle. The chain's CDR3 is CASSLALNTGELFF. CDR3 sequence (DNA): TGCGCCAGCAGCTTGGCACTCAACACCGGGGAGCTGTTTTTT.

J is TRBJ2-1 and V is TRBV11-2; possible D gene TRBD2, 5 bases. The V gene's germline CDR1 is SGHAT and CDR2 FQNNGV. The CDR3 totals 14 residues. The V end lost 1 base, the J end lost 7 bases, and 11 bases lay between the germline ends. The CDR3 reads CASSLAGVGNEQFF. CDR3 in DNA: TGTGCCAGCAGCTTAGCCGGGGTGGGTAATGAGCAGTTCTTC.

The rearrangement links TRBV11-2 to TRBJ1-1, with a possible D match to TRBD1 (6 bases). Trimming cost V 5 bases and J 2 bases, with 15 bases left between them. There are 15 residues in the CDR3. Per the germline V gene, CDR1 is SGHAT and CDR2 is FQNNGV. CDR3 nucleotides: TGTGCCAGCAGCCCGACGGGGGGGCGAAACACTGAAGCTTTCTTT. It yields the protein CASSPTGGRNTEAFF.

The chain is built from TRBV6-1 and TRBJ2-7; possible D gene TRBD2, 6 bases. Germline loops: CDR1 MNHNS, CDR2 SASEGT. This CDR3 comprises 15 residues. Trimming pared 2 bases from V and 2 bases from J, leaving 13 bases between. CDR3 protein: CASSEMLADPYEQYF. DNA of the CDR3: TGTGCCAGCAGTGAAATGTTAGCGGATCCCTACGAGCAGTACTTC.

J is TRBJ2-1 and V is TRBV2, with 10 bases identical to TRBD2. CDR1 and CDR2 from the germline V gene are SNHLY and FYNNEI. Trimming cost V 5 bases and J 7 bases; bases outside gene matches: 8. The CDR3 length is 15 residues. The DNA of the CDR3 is TGTGCCAGCAGTTACCTTAGCGGGAGGTCGAATGAGCAGTTCTTC. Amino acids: CASSYLSGRSNEQFF.

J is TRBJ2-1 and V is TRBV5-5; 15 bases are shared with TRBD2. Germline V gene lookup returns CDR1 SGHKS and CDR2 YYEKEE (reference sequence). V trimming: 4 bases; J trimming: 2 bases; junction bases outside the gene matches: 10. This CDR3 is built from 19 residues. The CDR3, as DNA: TGTGCCAGCAGCACACGGACTAGCGGGAGGGCCGGCACCTACAATGAGCAGTTCTTC. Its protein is CASSTRTSGRAGTYNEQFF.

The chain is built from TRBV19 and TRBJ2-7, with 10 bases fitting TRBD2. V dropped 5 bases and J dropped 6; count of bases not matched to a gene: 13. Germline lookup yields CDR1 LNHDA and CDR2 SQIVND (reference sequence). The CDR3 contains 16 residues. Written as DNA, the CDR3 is TGTGCCAGTAGTCCCTATCCCTCACTAGCGGGATTCGAGCAGTACTTC. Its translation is CASSPYPSLAGFEQYF.

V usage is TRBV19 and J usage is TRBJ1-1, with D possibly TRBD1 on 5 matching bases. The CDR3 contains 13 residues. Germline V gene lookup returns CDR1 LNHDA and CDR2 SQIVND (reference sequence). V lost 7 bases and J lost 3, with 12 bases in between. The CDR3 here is CASTRDRDTEAFF. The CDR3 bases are TGTGCCAGTACCAGGGATCGGGACACTGAAGCTTTCTTT.

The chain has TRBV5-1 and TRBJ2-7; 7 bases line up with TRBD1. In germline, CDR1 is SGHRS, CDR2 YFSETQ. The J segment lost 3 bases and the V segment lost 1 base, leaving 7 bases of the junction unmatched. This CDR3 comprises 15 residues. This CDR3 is CASSLLGQGDYEQYF. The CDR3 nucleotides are TGCGCCAGCAGCTTGTTGGGGCAGGGGGACTACGAGCAGTACTTC.

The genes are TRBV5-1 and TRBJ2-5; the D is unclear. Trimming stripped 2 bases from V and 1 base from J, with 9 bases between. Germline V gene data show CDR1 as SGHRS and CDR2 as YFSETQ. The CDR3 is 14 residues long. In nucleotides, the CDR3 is TGCGCCAGCAGCTTCTTCCTGGGCCAAGAGACCCAGTACTTC. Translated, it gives CASSFFLGQETQYF.

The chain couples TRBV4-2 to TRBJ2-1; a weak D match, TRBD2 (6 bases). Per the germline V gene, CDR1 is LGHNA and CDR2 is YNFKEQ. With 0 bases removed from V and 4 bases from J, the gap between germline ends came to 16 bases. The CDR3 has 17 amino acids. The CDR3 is CASSQDALGGLYNEQFF. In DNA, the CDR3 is TGTGCCAGCAGCCAAGACGCCCTCGGAGGGTTGTACAATGAGCAGTTCTTC.

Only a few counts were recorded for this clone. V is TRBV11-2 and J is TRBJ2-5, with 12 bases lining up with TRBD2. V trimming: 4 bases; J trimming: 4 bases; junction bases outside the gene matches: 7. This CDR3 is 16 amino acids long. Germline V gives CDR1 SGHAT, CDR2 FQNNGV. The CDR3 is CASSSSPGLAGETQYF. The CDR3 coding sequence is TGTGCCAGCAGCTCGAGTCCGGGACTAGCGGGAGAGACCCAGTACTTC. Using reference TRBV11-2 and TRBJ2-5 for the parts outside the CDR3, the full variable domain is EAGVAQSPRYKIIEKRQSVAFWCNPISGHATLYWYQQILGQGPKLLIQFQNNGVVDDSQLPKDRFSAERLKGVDSTLKIQPAKLEDSAVYLCASSSSPGLAGETQYFGPGTRLLVL.

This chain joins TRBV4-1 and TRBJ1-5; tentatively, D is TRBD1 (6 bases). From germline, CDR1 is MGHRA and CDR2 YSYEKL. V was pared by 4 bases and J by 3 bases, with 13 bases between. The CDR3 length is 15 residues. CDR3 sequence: CASSRQWTDNQPQHF. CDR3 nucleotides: TGCGCCAGCAGCCGCCAGTGGACAGACAATCAGCCCCAGCATTTT.

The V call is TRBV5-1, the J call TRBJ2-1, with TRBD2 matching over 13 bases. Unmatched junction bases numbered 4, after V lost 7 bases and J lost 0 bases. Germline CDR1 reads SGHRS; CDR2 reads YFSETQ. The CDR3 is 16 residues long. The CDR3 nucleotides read TGCGCCAGCGGACTAGCGGGGGCCAGCTCCTACAATGAGCAGTTCTTC. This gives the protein CASGLAGASSYNEQFF.

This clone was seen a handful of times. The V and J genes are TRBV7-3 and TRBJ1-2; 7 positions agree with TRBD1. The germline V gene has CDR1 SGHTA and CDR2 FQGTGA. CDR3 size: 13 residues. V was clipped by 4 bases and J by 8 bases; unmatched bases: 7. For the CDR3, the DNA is TGTGCCAGCAGCTCCAAAACAGGGGAAGGCTACACCTTC. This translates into CASSSKTGEGYTF. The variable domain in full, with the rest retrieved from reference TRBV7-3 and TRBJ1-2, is GAGVSQTPSNKVTEKGKYVELRCDPISGHTALYWYRQSLGQGPEFLIYFQGTGAADDSGLPNDRFFAVRPEGSVSTLKIQRTERGDSAVYLCASSSKTGEGYTFGSGTRLTVV.

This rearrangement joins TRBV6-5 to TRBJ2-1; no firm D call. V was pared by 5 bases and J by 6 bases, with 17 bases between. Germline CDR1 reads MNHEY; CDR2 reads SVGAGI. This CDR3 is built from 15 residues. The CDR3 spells CASSPVGDRVNEQFF. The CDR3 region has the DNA TGTGCCAGCAGTCCCGTTGGGGATAGAGTCAATGAGCAGTTCTTC.

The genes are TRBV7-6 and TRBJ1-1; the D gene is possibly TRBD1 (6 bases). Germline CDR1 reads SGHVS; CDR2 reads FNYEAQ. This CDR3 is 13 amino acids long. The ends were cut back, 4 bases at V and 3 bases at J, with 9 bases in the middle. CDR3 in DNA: TGTGCCAGCAGCTCGTACAGGGACACTGAAGCTTTCTTT. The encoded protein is CASSSYRDTEAFF.

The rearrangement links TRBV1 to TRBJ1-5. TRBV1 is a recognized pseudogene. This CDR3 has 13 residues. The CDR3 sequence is CTSSQVGDQPQHF. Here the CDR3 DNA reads TGCACCAGCAGCCAAGTCGGGGATCAGCCCCAGCATTTT.

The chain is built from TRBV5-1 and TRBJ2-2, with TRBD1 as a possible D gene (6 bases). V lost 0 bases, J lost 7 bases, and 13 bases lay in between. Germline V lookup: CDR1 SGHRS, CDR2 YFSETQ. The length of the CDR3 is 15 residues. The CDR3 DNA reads TGCGCCAGCAGCTTGGACAGGGCGGCGGGCGGGGAGCTGTTTTTT. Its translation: CASSLDRAAGGELFF. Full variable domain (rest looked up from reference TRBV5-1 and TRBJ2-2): KAGVTQTPRYLIKTRGQQVTLSCSPISGHRSVSWYQQTPGQGLQFLFEYFSETQRNKGNFPGRFSGRQFSNSRSEMNVSTLELGDSALYLCASSLDRAAGGELFFGEGSRLTVL.

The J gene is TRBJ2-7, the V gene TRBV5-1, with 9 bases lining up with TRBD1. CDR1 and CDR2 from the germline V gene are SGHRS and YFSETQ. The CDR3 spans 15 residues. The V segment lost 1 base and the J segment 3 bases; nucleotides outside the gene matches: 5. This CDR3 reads CASSLYPGQGYEQYF. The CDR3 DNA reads TGCGCCAGCAGCTTGTATCCGGGACAGGGCTACGAGCAGTACTTC.

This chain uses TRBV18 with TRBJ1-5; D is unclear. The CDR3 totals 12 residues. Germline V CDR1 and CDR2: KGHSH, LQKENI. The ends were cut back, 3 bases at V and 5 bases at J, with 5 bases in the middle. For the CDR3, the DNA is TGTGCCAGCTCACCGACGGATCAGCCCCAGCATTTT. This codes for CASSPTDQPQHF.

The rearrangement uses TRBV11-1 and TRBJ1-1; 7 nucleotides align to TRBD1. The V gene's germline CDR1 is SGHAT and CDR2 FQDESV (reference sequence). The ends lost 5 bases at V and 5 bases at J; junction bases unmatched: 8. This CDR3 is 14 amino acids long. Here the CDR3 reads CASSLNRGGTEAFF. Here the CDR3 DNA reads TGTGCCAGCAGCCTGAACAGGGGTGGGACTGAAGCTTTCTTT. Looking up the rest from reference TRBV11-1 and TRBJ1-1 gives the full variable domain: EAEVAQSPRYKITEKSQAVAFWCDPISGHATLYWYRQILGQGPELLVQFQDESVVDDSQLPKDRFSAERLKGVDSTLKIQPAELGDSAMYLCASSLNRGGTEAFFGQGTRLTVV.

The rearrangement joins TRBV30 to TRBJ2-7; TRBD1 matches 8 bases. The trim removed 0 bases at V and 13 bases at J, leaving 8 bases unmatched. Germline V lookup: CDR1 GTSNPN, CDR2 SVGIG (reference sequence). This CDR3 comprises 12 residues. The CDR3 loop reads CAWSVLQGVIYF. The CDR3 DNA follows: TGTGCCTGGAGTGTACTACAGGGGGTAATCTACTTC.

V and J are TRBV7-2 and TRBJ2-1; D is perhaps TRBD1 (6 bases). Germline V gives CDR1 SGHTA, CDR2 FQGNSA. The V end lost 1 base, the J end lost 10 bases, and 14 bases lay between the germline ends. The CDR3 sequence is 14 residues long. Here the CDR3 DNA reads TGTGCCAGCAGCTTAGAACTCAGGGGCTGGGAGCAGTTCTTC. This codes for CASSLELRGWEQFF.